This TCR beta chain was retrieved from a study of PD-1 blockade in classical Hodgkin lymphoma. Study-level findings and limits: A reduction in baseline TCR diversity was reportedly seen in newly diagnosed patients relative to healthy donors. CD8+ TCR diversity did not rise significantly by C4D1, unlike CD4+. Underlying causes for the observed repertoire differences were not defined, possibly disease activity or prior therapy.

As for this clone: Its antigen is still unknown.

Some clones are missing from TCRdb's copy, which holds only in-frame ones; the method was immunoSEQ multiplex PCR. Here the sample spans around 19,000 clones, roughly 73% being singletons. Germline CDR1 and CDR2: SGDLS and YYNGEE. The germline V and J ends were trimmed by 3 bases and 3 bases, with 9 bases remaining between them. This CDR3 has 13 amino acids. After autologous stem cell transplantation all patients relapsed, and prior brentuximab vedotin exposure differed between cohorts. The chain is built from TRBV9 and TRBJ2-5; D is undetermined. The sequence came from a human donor with classical Hodgkin lymphoma. The source was peripheral blood mononuclear cells (PBMCs), collected before the second cycle of nivolumab. The CDR3 region is CASSEQNKETQYF. CDR3 bases: TGTGCCAGCAGCGAACAAAACAAAGAGACCCAGTACTTC.